These T cell receptor beta chains were read from a single sample in a study of blood T cell repertoires in COVID-19. The data were produced by immunoSEQ multiplex PCR, yet TCRdb's version contains in-frame clones alone and is incomplete. Among some 260,000 clones listed, around 90% were seen once. Sequenced input: peripheral blood. Receptor source: a man aged 18 to 35 with active or convalescent COVID-19. CDR3s leave out the opening cysteine and the closing phenylalanine or tryptophan. Rows give clone size only sometimes, using once, few, many, or a class for an expanded clone.

CDR3 length	V gene	J gene	clone size	CDR3 protein
13	TRBV4-3	TRBJ2-1	NA	ASSQIWSSYNEQF
16	TRBV6-2/TRBV6-3	TRBJ2-1	NA	ASSPWGASGRAYNEQF
11	TRBV5-1	TRBJ1-1	NA	ASSADLNTEAF
11	TRBV2	TRBJ1-5	NA	ASSEPRGQPQH
12	TRBV5-1	TRBJ1-2	once	ASSSGGESYGYT
13	TRBV2	TRBJ2-7	NA	ASSELGTGSYEQY
14	TRBV6-1	TRBJ2-2	NA	ASGGRTGTNTGELF
13	TRBV28	TRBJ2-3	NA	ASSRIDRGPRTQY
14	TRBV9	TRBJ1-2	NA	ASSVGNRGTNYGYT
12	TRBV7-8	TRBJ2-3	NA	ASSHSGSTNTQY
16	TRBV6-8	TRBJ2-1	NA	ASSYRVRGLDLSGEQF
13	TRBV7-2	TRBJ1-2	NA	ASSSRTGGRWGYT
11	TRBV7-3	TRBJ2-2	NA	ASSMTHTGELF
12	TRBV2	TRBJ1-5	NA	ASSETGRRQPQH
13	TRBV19	TRBJ1-3	NA	ASSIHRSSGNTIY
12	TRBV19	TRBJ1-1	NA	ASRKPGGNTEAF
11	TRBV4-2	TRBJ2-1	NA	ASSHTGGDEQF
15	TRBV7-6	TRBJ2-7	NA	ASSLDWTSGSSDEQY
13	TRBV28	TRBJ2-2	once	ASRMRGGYTGELF
15	TRBV23-1	TRBJ2-7	NA	ASSQSVQDRVTYEQY
15	TRBV4-3	TRBJ1-1	NA	ASSRGTGAITAGEAF
14	TRBV12-5	TRBJ2-5	NA	ASGLGLASRGETQY
13	TRBV7-2	TRBJ2-5	NA	ASSPTLWSQETQY
14	TRBV6-5	TRBJ1-2	NA	ASSSPFGQGNYGYT
14	TRBV9	TRBJ2-3	NA	ASSPTPGLNTDTQY
16	TRBV5-1	TRBJ2-1	NA	ASSLGPVGGVSYNEQF
15	TRBV18	TRBJ2-7	NA	ASSRPRGGVEPYEQY
13	TRBV5-6	TRBJ1-2	NA	ASSSTPGGLGGYT
13	TRBV5-6	TRBJ1-6	NA	ASSPRTGRNSPLH
11	TRBV12-3/TRBV12-4	TRBJ1-2	NA	ASSPGKGEGYT
14	TRBV4-3	TRBJ2-1	once	ASSPSGVNSYNEQF
12	TRBV15	TRBJ2-7	NA	ATSRSRLAGEQY
12	TRBV5-8	TRBJ1-2	NA	ASRGTGPHYGYT
12	TRBV9	TRBJ2-3	NA	ASSGTSGRDTQY
12	TRBV6-2/TRBV6-3	TRBJ2-7	NA	ASSSREGGSEQY
11	TRBV29-1	TRBJ1-6	NA	SVSSGYNSPLH
18	TRBV7-6	TRBJ2-6	NA	ASRASPGTGLLGGANVLT
12	TRBV19	TRBJ1-5	NA	ASSMRGPNQPQH
13	TRBV29-1	TRBJ1-2	NA	SVDPTGTVPGGYT
13	TRBV5-1	TRBJ1-1	few	ASRDYNPQDTEAF
12	TRBV10-2	TRBJ2-4	NA	ASSESGGWSIQY
12	TRBV14	TRBJ2-1	NA	ASSQRGLSNEQF
13	TRBV11-2	TRBJ1-6	NA	ASSLGGDDNSPLH
12	TRBV7-6	TRBJ2-3	NA	ASSSGQGLDTQY
9	TRBV25-1	TRBJ1-2	NA	ASTSTDGYT
11	TRBV28	TRBJ1-5	NA	ASSSRVGQPQH
15	TRBV18	TRBJ1-2	NA	ASSPVTPTGANYGYT
13	TRBV7-6	TRBJ1-2	NA	ASSSNRGALGGYT
12	TRBV5-1	TRBJ1-3	NA	ASSLGYSGNTIY
13	TRBV5-1	TRBJ1-3	NA	ASTWDSSSGNTIY
14	TRBV7-3	TRBJ2-1	NA	ASSLEGSASYNEQF
9	TRBV30	TRBJ2-7	once	AWLDSYEQY
12	TRBV6-5	TRBJ2-7	NA	ASSHSGPRYEQY
17	TRBV28	TRBJ2-7	once	ASSFRPGLAGRSSYEQY
11	TRBV2	TRBJ1-3	once	ASIPDTGNTIY